These 23 T cell receptor beta chains were sequenced from one sample in a study of blood T cell repertoires in COVID-19. Profiling relied on immunoSEQ multiplex PCR, and the TCRdb table lists in-frame clones only, not all of them. The sample has about 240,000 clones, 87% seen once. The sample consisted of peripheral blood. The receptors stem from a man aged 55-75 years who had recovered from COVID-19.

This chain joins TRBV2 and TRBJ2-7, with a weak D call TRBD1 (6 bases). The CDR3 has 15 residues. Trimming shortened V by 6 bases and J by 4 bases, and 19 bases separated the two germline ends. Germline-derived CDR1 and CDR2 are SNHLY and FYNNEI. The CDR3 loop reads CASRATGTSFYEQYF. The DNA of the CDR3 is TGTGCCAGCAGGGCTACCGGGACATCGTTTTACGAGCAGTACTTC.

The CDR3 loop is CASSEFHSRVSEQYV. DNA for the CDR3: TGTGCCAGCAGTGAATTCCACTCCCGGGTGTCCGAGCAGTACGTC. The rearrangement links TRBV6-1 to TRBJ2-7; no firm D call. CDR1 is MNHNS, CDR2 SASEGT, per germline. The CDR3 totals 15 residues. The ends were cut back, 2 bases at V and 6 bases at J, with 17 bases in the middle.

The chain carries TRBV5-1 and TRBJ2-3, with a possible D match to TRBD2 (6 bases). The CDR3 loop spans 15 amino acids. V was pared by 4 bases and J by 1 base, with 13 bases between. CDR1 SGHRS and CDR2 YFSETQ come from the germline V gene. DNA for the CDR3: TGCGCCAGCAGCGTGGGCGGAGGGGGCACAGATACGCAGTATTTT. Its translation is CASSVGGGGTDTQYF. Using reference TRBV5-1 and TRBJ2-3 for the parts outside the CDR3, the full variable domain is KAGVTQTPRYLIKTRGQQVTLSCSPISGHRSVSWYQQTPGQGLQFLFEYFSETQRNKGNFPGRFSGRQFSNSRSEMNVSTLELGDSALYLCASSVGGGGTDTQYFGPGTRLTVL.

The chain carries TRBV7-9 and TRBJ2-1, with TRBD2 matching 14 bases. J gave up 9 bases and V 5 bases, and 12 bases lay outside the gene matches. The CDR3 has 17 amino acids. CDR1 is SEHNR and CDR2 is FQNEAQ in the germline V gene (reference sequence). This CDR3 reads CASSQATTSGGAAEQFF. CDR3 DNA: TGTGCCAGCAGCCAAGCCACGACTAGCGGGGGGGCGGCTGAGCAGTTCTTC.

The V call is TRBV27, the J call TRBJ2-3; 14 bases align to TRBD2. Looked up from germline, CDR1 is MNHEY and CDR2 is SMNVEV (reference sequence). This CDR3 contains 17 residues. Trimming removed 5 bases from V and 2 bases from J; junction bases left unmatched: 6. The CDR3 DNA is TGTGCCAGCAGTCGGCGGGGACTAGCGGGGGACACAGATACGCAGTATTTT. Its protein is CASSRRGLAGDTDTQYF.

J is TRBJ1-1 and V is TRBV6-6, with a weak D call TRBD1 (6 bases). This CDR3 contains 14 residues. Germline CDR1 MNHNY, CDR2 SVGAGI (reference sequence). V was shortened by 4 bases and J by 1 base, with 10 bases between the two germline ends. The CDR3 sequence: CASSWSGENTEAFF. Here the CDR3 DNA reads TGTGCCAGCAGTTGGTCAGGGGAGAACACTGAAGCTTTCTTT.

This sequence joins TRBV10-3 and TRBJ2-3; 12 bases match TRBD2. Germline V CDR1 and CDR2: ENHRY, SYGVKD. V gave up 10 bases and J gave up 4 bases; unmatched junction bases: 6. The CDR3 runs 14 residues. Written as DNA, the CDR3 is TGTGCCACAACTAGCGGGGGGCTTTCAGATACGCAGTATTTT. Translating gives CATTSGGLSDTQYF.

The chain couples TRBV6-2 or TRBV6-3 to TRBJ2-5; maybe TRBD2 (5 bases). The CDR3 loop spans 15 amino acids. V lost 3 bases, J lost 1 base, and 12 bases lay in between. Germline CDR1 and CDR2: MNHEY and SVGEGT. CDR3 DNA: TGTGCCAGCAGTTATCGCGGGCAGGTCCAAGAGACCCAGTACTTC. Residues: CASSYRGQVQETQYF.

The V call is TRBV6-5, the J call TRBJ1-1; D unclear. Trimming removed 7 bases from V and 4 bases from J, with 16 bases in between. This CDR3 has 14 residues. Germline CDR1 and CDR2: MNHEY and SVGAGI. The CDR3 is CASTQTRGITEAFF. CDR3 bases: TGTGCCAGCACTCAGACCCGAGGTATCACTGAAGCTTTCTTT.

The chain couples TRBV11-2 to TRBJ2-7, with TRBD2 matching over 7 bases. Germline lookup yields CDR1 SGHAT and CDR2 FQNNGV. V lost 0 bases and J lost 1; bases outside the gene matches: 6. The CDR3 is made up of 16 amino acids. The CDR3 nucleotides are TGTGCCAGCAGCTTAGAACCAGCGGGGAGGTCCTACGAGCAGTACGTC. Translating it yields CASSLEPAGRSYEQYV.

The chain recombines TRBV6-5 with TRBJ1-2; 7 nucleotides match TRBD1. V shed 7 bases and J 1 base; nucleotides not matched to a gene: 9. Germline loops: CDR1 MNHEY, CDR2 SVGAGI. This CDR3 is built from 15 residues. The CDR3 is CASTSRGQSNYGYTF. CDR3 in DNA: TGTGCCAGCACCTCGAGGGGACAGAGTAACTATGGCTACACCTTC.

This clone turned up a few times. The chain has TRBV5-1 and TRBJ2-2, with a possible D match to TRBD1 (6 bases). This CDR3 spans 15 amino acids. Germline values: CDR1 SGHRS, CDR2 YFSETQ. Trimming took off 4 bases at V and 1 base at J, with 11 bases between the two ends. DNA of the CDR3: TGCGCCAGCAGCCAAGAAGGGGGGAACACCGGGGAGCTGTTTTTT. Protein product: CASSQEGGNTGELFF.

This sequence joins TRBV5-5 and TRBJ1-1, with 9 bases matching TRBD1. The germline V gene has CDR1 SGHKS and CDR2 YYEKEE (reference sequence). The ends lost 4 bases at V and 5 bases at J; junction bases unmatched: 9. The CDR3 is made up of 15 amino acids. This chain's CDR3 is CASSLIGTGMTEAFF. Written as DNA, the CDR3 is TGTGCCAGCAGCCTGATAGGGACAGGGATGACTGAAGCTTTCTTT.

The chain joins TRBV5-6 to TRBJ2-7, with 11 positions matching TRBD2. Germline V CDR1 and CDR2: SGHDT, YYEEEE. The CDR3 sequence is 16 residues long. V lost 1 base to trimming and J lost 0 bases; unmatched junction nucleotides: 3. CDR3 in amino acids: CASSLLAGGSSYEQYV. The CDR3 DNA follows: TGTGCCAGCAGCTTGCTAGCGGGGGGTAGCTCCTACGAGCAGTACGTC.

The V and J genes are TRBV30 and TRBJ2-7, with a weak D call TRBD1 (6 bases). V was clipped by 3 bases and J by 5 bases, with 11 bases between them. In germline, CDR1 is GTSNPN, CDR2 SVGIG (reference sequence). CDR3 size: 12 residues. The DNA of the CDR3 is TGTGCCTGGAGAGGAGCAGGGGACGAGCAGTACTTC. Its translation is CAWRGAGDEQYF.

The chain recombines TRBV12-3 or TRBV12-4 with TRBJ1-5, with a possible D match to TRBD1 (6 bases). V was trimmed by 4 bases and J by 7 bases, leaving 8 bases between them. This CDR3 contains 12 residues. The CDR3 loop is CASSSGQQPQHF. CDR3 DNA: TGTGCCAGCAGTTCCGGACAGCAGCCCCAGCATTTT.

In its sample, this clone was seen once. The genes are TRBV24-1 and TRBJ2-1, with TRBD1 matching 8 bases. The ends lost 4 bases at V and 9 bases at J; junction bases unmatched: 10. Germline V gives CDR1 KGHDR, CDR2 SFDVKD. The CDR3 has 15 residues. This chain's CDR3 is CATSEGQGASSEQFF. In DNA form, the CDR3 reads TGTGCCACCAGTGAGGGGCAGGGGGCTTCCAGTGAGCAGTTCTTC.

The gene calls are TRBV19 and TRBJ2-1, with D unresolved. With 7 bases removed from V and 3 bases from J, the gap between germline ends came to 10 bases. The CDR3 runs 13 residues. Germline loops: CDR1 LNHDA, CDR2 SQIVND (reference sequence). CDR3 coding DNA: TGTGCCAGTACCCTGCGGAACTACAATGAGCAGTTCTTC. It is translated as CASTLRNYNEQFF.

J is TRBJ1-2 and V is TRBV7-9; D unclear. The CDR3 sequence is 15 residues long. Germline CDR1 reads SEHNR; CDR2 reads FQNEAQ (reference sequence). Trimming shortened V by 2 bases and J by 8 bases, and 18 bases separated the two germline ends. The CDR3 sequence is CASSLMTNDPGGYTF. CDR3 DNA sequence: TGTGCCAGCAGCTTAATGACCAACGACCCGGGGGGCTACACCTTC.

The chain links TRBV7-9 to TRBJ1-2, with 9 bases aligning to TRBD1. The CDR3 runs 14 residues. The germline V gene encodes CDR1 SEHNR and CDR2 FQNEAQ (reference sequence). J lost 7 bases, V lost 3 bases, and 6 bases had no gene match. The CDR3: CASSLGQGLSGYTF. The CDR3 bases are TGTGCCAGCAGCTTGGGACAGGGCTTAAGTGGCTACACCTTC. The full variable domain, rest sourced from reference TRBV7-9 and TRBJ1-2, is DTGVSQNPRHKITKRGQNVTFRCDPISEHNRLYWYRQTLGQGPEFLTYFQNEAQLEKSRLLSDRFSAERPKGSFSTLEIQRTEQGDSAMYLCASSLGQGLSGYTFGSGTRLTVV.

The chain has TRBV18 and TRBJ2-2; 8 bases are shared with TRBD1. CDR1 KGHSH and CDR2 LQKENI come from the germline V gene. The V segment lost 6 bases and the J segment 3 bases; nucleotides outside the gene matches: 9. The length of the CDR3 is 16 residues. The CDR3 is CASSRMTGDDTGELFF. The CDR3 nucleotides read TGTGCCAGCTCGCGGATGACAGGGGACGACACCGGGGAGCTGTTTTTT.

This chain joins TRBV9 and TRBJ1-4, with D maybe TRBD1 (6 bases). Germline V gene sequence: CDR1 SGDLS, CDR2 YYNGEE. The V end lost 2 bases, the J end lost 2 bases, and 10 bases lay between the germline ends. The CDR3 is 15 amino acids. The CDR3: CASSVQGSTNEKLFF. CDR3 sequence (DNA): TGTGCCAGCAGCGTTCAGGGGAGTACTAATGAAAAACTGTTTTTT.

CDR3 DNA sequence: TGTGCCAGCAGTGAAGCGCGATTCGGGGAGTATCAGCCCCAGCATTTT. Translation gives CASSEARFGEYQPQHF. This chain links TRBV2 with TRBJ1-5; D is ambiguous. The V and J ends lost 0 bases and 5 bases respectively, with 14 bases between them. The CDR3 has 16 residues. Germline V gene data show CDR1 as SNHLY and CDR2 as FYNNEI.